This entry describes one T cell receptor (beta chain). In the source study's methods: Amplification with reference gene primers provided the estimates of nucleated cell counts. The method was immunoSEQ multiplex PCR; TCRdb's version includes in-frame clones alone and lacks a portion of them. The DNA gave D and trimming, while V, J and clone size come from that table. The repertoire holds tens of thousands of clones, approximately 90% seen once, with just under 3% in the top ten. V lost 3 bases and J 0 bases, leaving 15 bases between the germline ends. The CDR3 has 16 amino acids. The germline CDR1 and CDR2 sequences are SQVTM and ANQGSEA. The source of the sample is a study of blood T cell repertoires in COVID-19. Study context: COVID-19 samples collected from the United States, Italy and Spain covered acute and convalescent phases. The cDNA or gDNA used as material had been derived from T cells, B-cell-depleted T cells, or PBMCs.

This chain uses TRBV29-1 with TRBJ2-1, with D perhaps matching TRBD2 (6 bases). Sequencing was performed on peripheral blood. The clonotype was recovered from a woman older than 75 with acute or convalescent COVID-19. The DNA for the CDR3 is TGCAGCGTTGAGTTACAGCGGGTACCCTCCTACAATGAGCAGTTCTTC. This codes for CSVELQRVPSYNEQFF.